This T cell receptor beta chain was found in a study of human T cells and chemical hapten exposure. Study results and limitations: Alopecia affecting every donor means their immune response may not match healthy people's. Expanded TCR counts at PT1 went up together with patch test score, a positive correlation.

Time point indicated: patch test 2, 6 weeks after DPC sensitization. As to treatment: therapeutic diphenylcyclopropenone sensitization with weekly scalp DPC. For this clonotype: The target antigen is unknown.

One entry per CDR3 protein results from TCRdb running MiXCR on the RACE reads. Here the sample spans 75,000 to 95,000 distinct CDR3 sequences, 11% being singletons. The junction had 11 bases not matched to a gene; V was cut back by 1 base and J by 0 bases. Germline CDR1 LGHNA, CDR2 YNFKEQ. This CDR3 contains 21 residues. The genes are TRBV4-2 and TRBJ2-1; TRBD2 matches at 14 bases. The sample in question was whole blood, obtained in connection with sensitization to the hapten diphenylcyclopropenone (DPC). This receptor was taken from a man aged 35-49 years with alopecia areata. Some clones in this sample may be carry-over from other donors' samples. As DNA, the CDR3 is TGTGCCAGCAGCCAAGTTCTGGGAGGACTAGCGGGAGGCAGCTCCTACAATGAGCAGTTCTTC. Protein sequence: CASSQVLGGLAGGSSYNEQFF.